This T cell receptor (beta chain) comes out of a study of cytomegalovirus exposure and HLA in healthy donors. The PCR ran on 60 Vbeta and 13 Jbeta primers. The repertoire was sequenced with immunoSEQ multiplex PCR; TCRdb's copy has only in-frame clones and lacks some. The sample has roughly 120,000 clones; 65% to 80% are singletons. The CDR3 has 15 amino acids. After removal of 0 bases from V and 5 bases from J, the junction contained 4 bases not matched to a gene. Germline lookup yields CDR1 SGDLS and CDR2 YYNGEE. Sequenced input: PBMCs. V is TRBV9 and J is TRBJ2-4, with 8 nucleotides matching TRBD1. The receptor was isolated from a woman aged 55-70 years in good health and CMV-seropositive. This chain's CDR3 is CASSVGGTGQNIQYF. DNA of the CDR3: TGTGCCAGCAGCGTAGGTGGGACAGGCCAAAACATTCAGTACTTC. Full variable domain (rest looked up from reference TRBV9 and TRBJ2-4): DSGVTQTPKHLITATGQRVTLRCSPRSGDLSVYWYQQSLDQGLQFLIQYYNGEERAKGNILERFSAQQFPDLHSELNLSSLELGDSALYFCASSVGGTGQNIQYFGAGTRLSVL.